This T cell receptor beta chain appears in the sequencing data of a study of blood T cell repertoires in COVID-19. Study processing details: From reference gene primer amplification, estimates of nucleated cell counts were derived. Data came from immunoSEQ multiplex PCR; TCRdb stores just in-frame clones and leaves some out. The V and J calls and clone size are taken from that table; D and trimming were inferred from the DNA. This sample yields approximately 210,000 clones, of which roughly 80% are seen a single time; roughly 7% belongs to the top ten. Germline V lookup: CDR1 SNHLY, CDR2 FYNNEI. V shed 0 bases and J shed 0 bases, with 11 bases lying between them. The CDR3 loop spans 16 amino acids. Seattle cases were enrolled at active infection and followed longitudinally.

The sequencing input was peripheral blood. V and J are TRBV2 and TRBJ1-2; D remains unclear. This sequence originates from a woman of 80 years or more with COVID-19, enrolled during active disease. The chain's CDR3 is CASSEAIGGSNYGYTF. CDR3 nucleotide sequence: TGTGCCAGCAGTGAAGCGATTGGAGGATCTAACTATGGCTACACCTTC.